This TCR beta chain was found in a study of T cell repertoires in cytomegalovirus infection (dated by TCRdb to the late 2010s). Regarding the study in general: Alongside well-studied HLA-B-restricted epitopes, the peptide stimulations were aimed at recently identified HLA-C-restricted CMV epitopes, whose presentation resists viral immunomodulation. Donor HLA type was relevant to the analysis, as public TCR beta signatures indicated carriage of CMV infection together with the matching HLA type. Study-level results and caveats: In the ex vivo response, HLA-C-restricted CMV-specific TCR beta clonotypes were dominant, and in two of eight donors the single most frequent clonotype came from this HLA-C-restricted group. In both this cohort and an independent roughly 350-donor cohort, the cumulative frequency of public TCR beta family members distinguished carriers of CMV infection plus the relevant HLA type.

Sequencing was performed on an Illumina HiSeq 1500. The raw public data were reprocessed by TCRdb itself: fastp quality trimming at Q25, MiXCR clonotype calling, in-frame beta chains only. Under each unique CDR3 protein, matching rows form one entry showing the most common genes and DNA. Across this sample there are 450,000 to 600,000 distinct CDR3 sequences, with about 33% seen only once. The ten largest clones take up under 20% of the sample. This clonotype was observed a handful of times. This clone's antigen is unknown. No base qualities exist here, and no much larger clone lies one base off it. In the paper's terms, the treatment or condition label means: in vitro stimulation with specific CMV peptide epitopes to enrich CMV-specific T cells. The source is a human donor in good health (CMV status not recorded). Some clones in this sample may be carry-over from other donors' samples. Specimen: cultured PBMCs, collected from culture after CMV antigen stimulation.

The sequenced DNA: TGTGCCAGCAGCTTATCTAGGACACAACCATCCTACGAGCAGTACTTC. This gives the protein CASSLSRTQPSYEQYF. This receptor chain uses TRBV7-2 and TRBJ2-7; 5 matching bases give a weak D call of TRBD1. V is shortened by 2 bases, J by 1 base, and the region joining them spans 15 bases. According to the germline V gene, CDR1 reads SGHTA and CDR2 reads FQGNSA. From the cysteine up to the phenylalanine, the CDR3 has a length of 16 residues. The entry retains the CDR3 DNA only, 48 bases that are in frame from base 1.